The 11 T cell receptor beta chains below were found in one sample sequenced in a study of regulatory T cells in long-lasting Graves disease. The TCR beta library used iRepertoire HTBI primers with Arm-PCR amplification of CDR3. Using its own MiXCR run on the multiplex PCR reads, TCRdb lists one record per CDR3 protein. Of 360,000 or so distinct CDR3 sequences in the sample, 15% to 20% are singletons; the top ten hold just over 20%. Sample time point: newly diagnosed GD, antithyroid drugs for less than 3 months. From PBMCs, RNA was extracted and then used to make the TCR library. The sample was also reused in another study, on T cells in Graves' hyperthyroidism and ophthalmopathy.

The sample here was peripheral blood mononuclear cells (PBMCs), taken at new diagnosis, from a patient treated with antithyroid drugs. The receptors here all came from a woman aged 18-29 years with Graves disease.

Remarks on this clonotype: A clone one base away is much larger, so this may be a read error. The chain uses TRBV2 and TRBJ2-7, with 8 bases identical to TRBD1. This CDR3 spans 15 amino acids. The V gene's germline CDR1 is SNHLY and CDR2 FYNNEI. CDR3 protein: CASSERTGTLYKQYF. For the CDR3, the DNA is TGTGCCAGCAGTGAAAGGACAGGGACCCTCTACAAGCAGTACTTC. Full variable domain (remainder filled in from reference TRBV2 and TRBJ2-7): EPEVTQTPSHQVTQMGQEVILRCVPISNHLYFYWYRQILGQKVEFLVSFYNNEISEKSEIFDDQFSVERPDGSNFTLKIRSTKLEDSAMYFCASSERTGTLYKQYFGPGTRLTVT.

In its sample, this clonotype was seen many times. This rearrangement joins TRBV20-1 to TRBJ2-5; 13 positions agree with TRBD2. The V and J ends lost 3 bases and 1 base, in that order; junction bases with no gene match: 11. This CDR3 has 18 amino acids. Germline V gives CDR1 DFQATT, CDR2 SNEGSKA (reference sequence). CDR3 in DNA: TGCAGTGCTAGTGAACCTCCGGGACTAGCGGGACTCCAAGAGACCCAGTACTTC. It encodes CSASEPPGLAGLQETQYF.

This clonotype was recorded many times. The chain is built from TRBV5-1 and TRBJ1-3, with D possibly TRBD1 on 5 matching bases. The V and J ends lost 0 bases and 0 bases respectively, with 10 bases between them. This CDR3 is built from 16 residues. Germline-derived CDR1 and CDR2 are SGHRS and YFSETQ. For the CDR3, the DNA is TGCGCCAGCAGCTTGGTTCCAGGGCTCTCTGGAAACACCATATATTTT. Protein sequence: CASSLVPGLSGNTIYF.

This clonotype occurred many times. The rearrangement joins TRBV7-2 to TRBJ2-5; D not certain. The CDR3 consists of 15 residues. Trimming cost V 0 bases and J 5 bases, with 13 bases left between them. CDR1 and CDR2 from the germline V gene are SGHTA and FQGNSA. Written as DNA, the CDR3 is TGTGCCAGCAGCTTAGCCTCAGTGGCTCGGGAGACCCAGTACTTC. Amino acids: CASSLASVARETQYF.

The chain links TRBV7-9 to TRBJ2-1, with D tentatively TRBD1 (6 bases). In germline, CDR1 is SEHNR, CDR2 FQNEAQ (reference sequence). The V gene lost 5 bases and the J gene lost 8 bases, with 31 bases spanning the gap. The CDR3 loop spans 19 amino acids. CDR3 protein: CASSHPTYRVEGAYDEQFF. CDR3 DNA sequence: TGTGCCAGCAGCCATCCTACCTACAGGGTAGAAGGCGCGTACGATGAGCAGTTCTTC. Supplemented by reference TRBV7-9 and TRBJ2-1, the full variable domain reads DTGVSQNPRHKITKRGQNVTFRCDPISEHNRLYWYRQTLGQGPEFLTYFQNEAQLEKSRLLSDRFSAERPKGSFSTLEIQRTEQGDSAMYLCASSHPTYRVEGAYDEQFFGPGTRLTVL.

V and J are TRBV2 and TRBJ2-7; D not certain. Germline CDR1 is SNHLY and CDR2 is FYNNEI. Trimming took off 8 bases at V and 1 base at J, with 6 bases between the two ends. There are 11 residues in the CDR3. DNA for the CDR3: TGTGCCAGCGGGCATTCCTACGAGCAGTACTTC. Its protein is CASGHSYEQYF.

This clonotype has a handful of counts. V and J are TRBV19 and TRBJ1-5; D might be TRBD1 (5 bases). The V gene's germline CDR1 is LNHDA and CDR2 SQIVND (reference sequence). The CDR3 consists of 16 residues. Trimming cost V 3 bases and J 0 bases, with 12 bases left between them. CDR3 in DNA: TGTGCCAGTAGTATCTTGCAGGGAAATAGCAATCAGCCCCAGCATTTT. Translation: CASSILQGNSNQPQHF.

Of note for this clonotype: The CDR3 carries no conserved terminal phenylalanine or tryptophan, so it likely arises from a read error. This chain joins TRBV19 and TRBJ2-1, with 12 bases fitting TRBD2. Germline CDR1 is LNHDA and CDR2 is SQIVND (reference sequence). The CDR3 has 18 residues. After removal of 5 bases from V and 4 bases from J, the junction contained 12 bases not matched to a gene. The CDR3 DNA sequence: TGTGCCAGTAGTGACACCCCCGCCGGACTAGCGGGATACAATGAGCAGTTCCTC. Its protein product is CASSDTPAGLAGYNEQFL.

Notes on this clonotype: A much more abundant neighbour one base away suggests this may be a read error. The genes are TRBV11-2 and TRBJ2-5; D possibly corresponds to TRBD1 (7 bases). The germline CDR1 and CDR2 sequences are SGHAT and FQNNGV. There are 13 residues in the CDR3. Here the CDR3 DNA reads TGTGCCAGCACGGCGGGACAGCAAGAGACCCTGTACTTC. This gives the protein CASTAGQQETLYF.

The V and J genes are TRBV15 and TRBJ2-3; 9 bases are a match to TRBD2. From germline, CDR1 is LNHNV and CDR2 YYDKDF (reference sequence). V was clipped by 3 bases and J by 6 bases; unmatched bases: 7. The CDR3 consists of 15 residues. In nucleotides, the CDR3 is TGTGCCACCAGCAGGGCCCTAGCGGGGAGGGATACGCAGTATTTT. Translating gives CATSRALAGRDTQYF.

There are a few counts of this clonotype. V and J are TRBV28 and TRBJ2-2; 7 bases map to TRBD1. V dropped 6 bases and J dropped 3; count of bases not matched to a gene: 7. The length of the CDR3 is 15 residues. Germline CDR1 is MDHEN and CDR2 is SYDVKM. The CDR3 bases are TGTGCCAGCAGCGTTCTGGGACAGTACACCGGGGAGCTGTTTTTT. It encodes CASSVLGQYTGELFF. The full variable domain, rest sourced from reference TRBV28 and TRBJ2-2, is DVKVTQSSRYLVKRTGEKVFLECVQDMDHENMFWYRQDPGLGLRLIYFSYDVKMKEKGDIPEGYSVSREKKERFSLILESASTNQTSMYLCASSVLGQYTGELFFGEGSRLTVL.